This entry describes one T cell receptor beta chain. The V gene's germline CDR1 is LNHDA and CDR2 SQIVND (reference sequence). The CDR3 has 16 residues. V lost 5 bases to trimming and J lost 2 bases, with 17 bases between them. This record comes from a study of T-cell memory formation after mild COVID-19. With constant-segment primers, 5'RACE yielded cDNA libraries of TCR alpha and TCR beta that carried sample barcodes and UMIs. MiXCR, run by TCRdb on the 5' RACE reads, gives a single entry per CDR3 protein. The repertoire holds hundreds of thousands of distinct CDR3 sequences, with roughly 18% as singletons.

The sample was PBMCs or a T cell subset sorted from them (not recorded which). This rearrangement joins TRBV19 to TRBJ2-3, with a tentative D call TRBD2 (6 bases). This receptor was obtained from an adult woman who had mild COVID-19 (a few samples of this study predate the infection). Cell type and time point are not known. This CDR3 is CASSGGSALNTDTQYF. In nucleotides, the CDR3 is TGTGCCAGTAGTGGGGGGTCAGCTCTCAACACAGATACGCAGTATTTT.